A selection of T cell receptor beta chains follows, all from one sample in a study of T cells after yellow fever vaccination. TCRdb itself ran the 5' RACE reads through MiXCR, one entry per CDR3 protein. The sample lists tens of thousands of distinct CDR3 sequences, around 4.8% occurring once. The specimen comprised CD8+ T cells sorted from PBMCs, sampled 5 days after the yellow fever booster vaccination. The receptors shown here come from a man younger than 45 who received the YFV17D yellow fever vaccine. Each CDR3 is given with its conserved first and last residue.

j_gene: TRBJ2-7
v_gene: TRBV19
CDR3aa: CASSHAGQGDEQYF

j_gene: TRBJ2-6
v_gene: TRBV3-1
CDR3aa: CACCHGVGGANVLTF

j_gene: TRBJ2-7
v_gene: TRBV10-2
CDR3aa: CASSVTGPYEQYF

j_gene: TRBJ1-4
v_gene: TRBV11-2
CDR3aa: CASSLVVGEKLFF

j_gene: TRBJ1-2
v_gene: TRBV27
CDR3aa: CASRPVGDGGYTF

j_gene: TRBJ2-3
v_gene: TRBV28
CDR3aa: CASLTGGSTDTQYF

j_gene: TRBJ2-1
v_gene: TRBV12-3/TRBV12-4
CDR3aa: CASSFLTTIYNEQFF

j_gene: TRBJ1-2
v_gene: TRBV29-1
CDR3aa: CSGTGGADGYTF

j_gene: TRBJ2-5
v_gene: TRBV11-2
CDR3aa: CASSSFGQGGPNPETQYF

j_gene: TRBJ1-1
v_gene: TRBV9
CDR3aa: CASSTTVNTEAFF

j_gene: TRBJ2-7
v_gene: TRBV5-1
CDR3aa: CASSWPGAGPNYEQYF

j_gene: TRBJ2-7
v_gene: TRBV7-9
CDR3aa: CASSLGGVYEQYF

j_gene: TRBJ2-5
v_gene: TRBV3-1
CDR3aa: CASSPSPTGVETQYF

j_gene: TRBJ2-5
v_gene: TRBV15
CDR3aa: CATSRDNGRAETQYF

j_gene: TRBJ2-7
v_gene: TRBV29-1
CDR3aa: CSVLSGRAYEQYF

j_gene: TRBJ2-5
v_gene: TRBV20-1
CDR3aa: CSAGRQADGETQYF

j_gene: TRBJ1-5
v_gene: TRBV15
CDR3aa: CATSGDRGDNQPQHF

j_gene: TRBJ1-4
v_gene: TRBV10-2
CDR3aa: CASSENPEKLFF

j_gene: TRBJ2-5
v_gene: TRBV6-5
CDR3aa: CASSYVAGGLQETQYF

j_gene: TRBJ2-7
v_gene: TRBV18
CDR3aa: CASSLTTGVYYEQYF

j_gene: TRBJ1-6
v_gene: TRBV6-2/TRBV6-3
CDR3aa: CASSNAENSPLHF